One and the same sample provided the 9 T cell receptor beta chains below, sequenced in a study of shared clonotypes between healthy human individuals. Sequenced by immunoSEQ multiplex PCR; TCRdb stores in-frame clones only, minus some. This repertoire shows 2 million to 3 million clones, 80% to 95% found once; its top ten account for about 0.34%. Sequences were obtained from naive CD4+ T cells from PBMCs. Stated subset: CD45RA+ positively selected. These receptors all come from a man aged 18-30 years in good health. Some clones in this sample may be carry-over from other donors' samples.

The rearrangement joins TRBV25-1 to TRBJ2-3, with 7 bases identical to TRBD2. V trimming: 4 bases; J trimming: 4 bases; junction bases outside the gene matches: 17. The germline V gene has CDR1 MGHDK and CDR2 SYGVNS. The CDR3 totals 18 residues. The CDR3 region is CASSGSAGSGPHSDTQYF. The CDR3 DNA reads TGTGCCAGCAGTGGCTCAGCGGGATCGGGACCCCATTCAGATACGCAGTATTTT.

The CDR3 DNA follows: TGTGCCAGCAGTTACTCCCGGGACAGGGGCCAGTACTTC. Protein sequence: CASSYSRDRGQYF. J is TRBJ2-7 and V is TRBV6-5; the match to TRBD1 covers 10 bases. Germline assignment: CDR1 MNHEY and CDR2 SVGAGI. This CDR3 region has 13 residues. With 0 bases clipped from V and 10 bases from J, the junction kept 3 bases outside the gene matches.

This chain uses TRBV5-1 with TRBJ2-2; no clear D gene. Germline values: CDR1 SGHRS, CDR2 YFSETQ. V was shortened by 1 base and J by 2 bases, with 12 bases between the two germline ends. This CDR3 region has 16 residues. This CDR3 reads CASSLLPAKNTGELFF. CDR3 DNA: TGCGCCAGCAGCTTGCTGCCCGCCAAAAACACCGGGGAGCTGTTTTTT.

V usage is TRBV5-1 and J usage is TRBJ1-2; D unclear. Germline V gene sequence: CDR1 SGHRS, CDR2 YFSETQ. V was trimmed by 0 bases and J by 3 bases, leaving 12 bases between them. CDR3 length: 15 amino acids. The DNA for the CDR3 is TGCGCCAGCAGCTTGGAGATCCCGACTCACTATGGCTACACCTTC. Translating it yields CASSLEIPTHYGYTF.

The rearrangement links TRBV29-1 to TRBJ2-7; D possibly corresponds to TRBD2 (5 bases). This CDR3 has 14 amino acids. CDR1 is SQVTM and CDR2 is ANQGSEA in the germline V gene. CDR3 sequence: CAAQWRAHSYEQYF. The CDR3 nucleotides read TGCGCGGCCCAGTGGCGGGCGCACTCCTACGAGCAGTACTTC.

V and J are TRBV2 and TRBJ2-5, with 7 positions matching TRBD1. In germline, CDR1 is SNHLY, CDR2 FYNNEI. CDR3 size: 13 residues. J lost 4 bases, V lost 5 bases, and 4 bases had no gene match. CDR3 in DNA: TGTGCCAGCAGTAAACAGGGGTTAGAGACCCAGTACTTC. Amino acid sequence: CASSKQGLETQYF. Full variable domain (missing parts from reference TRBV2 and TRBJ2-5): EPEVTQTPSHQVTQMGQEVILRCVPISNHLYFYWYRQILGQKVEFLVSFYNNEISEKSEIFDDQFSVERPDGSNFTLKIRSTKLEDSAMYFCASSKQGLETQYFGPGTRLLVL.

This clone has only one observation. In the same sample, other DNA sequences code for this CDR3. The chain is built from TRBV5-1 and TRBJ1-3, with 9 bases identical to TRBD1. Germline V gene sequence: CDR1 SGHRS, CDR2 YFSETQ. This CDR3 contains 14 residues. V was clipped by 2 bases and J by 4 bases; unmatched bases: 1. CDR3 amino acids: CASSFGTGGNTIYF. The CDR3 DNA sequence: TGCGCCAGCAGCTTCGGGACAGGGGGAAACACCATATATTTT.

V and J are TRBV5-1 and TRBJ2-2; 7 bases align to TRBD2. Germline CDR1 and CDR2: SGHRS and YFSETQ. J lost 2 bases, V lost 1 base, and 5 bases had no gene match. There are 16 residues in the CDR3. The CDR3 DNA sequence: TGCGCCAGCAGCTTGAACCCTAGCGGAAACACCGGGGAGCTGTTTTTT. Translating gives CASSLNPSGNTGELFF.

The V call is TRBV7-9, the J call TRBJ2-3; 9 bases line up with TRBD1. The V and J ends lost 1 base and 6 bases, in that order; junction bases with no gene match: 5. Germline loops: CDR1 SEHNR, CDR2 FQNEAQ (reference sequence). The CDR3 is made up of 15 amino acids. The CDR3, as DNA: TGTGCCAGCAGCTTAGGGACAGGGGATATCGATACGCAGTATTTT. Translation gives CASSLGTGDIDTQYF.